One and the same sample provided the 25 T cell receptor beta chains below, sequenced in a study of T-cell memory formation after mild COVID-19. TCRdb re-derived calls from the 5' RACE reads in MiXCR, one entry per CDR3 protein. The repertoire consists of roughly 170,000 distinct CDR3 sequences, with about 21% occurring once and the leading ten covering 23%. The sequencing sample was made of PBMCs or a T cell subset sorted from them (not recorded which). The origin of the receptors is an adult woman who had mild COVID-19 (a few samples of this study predate the infection). Cell type and time point are not known.

This clonotype was detected only a few times. This chain's CDR3 is CASKLQGGGANVLTF. The CDR3, as DNA: TGCGCCAGCAAATTACAGGGAGGTGGGGCCAACGTCCTGACTTTC. The chain combines TRBV4-1 with TRBJ2-6, with D perhaps TRBD1 or TRBD2 (6 bases each). V was clipped by 7 bases and J by 3 bases, with 13 bases between them. The CDR3 length is 15 residues. Germline V lookup: CDR1 MGHRA, CDR2 YSYEKL.

The chain carries TRBV7-9 and TRBJ2-3; D is unresolved. V shed 8 bases and J shed 5 bases, with 14 bases lying between them. Germline CDR1 and CDR2: SEHNR and FQNEAQ (reference sequence). CDR3 length: 13 residues. The CDR3 here is CASGFPIQDTQYF. The CDR3 coding sequence is TGTGCCAGCGGTTTCCCGATCCAAGATACGCAGTATTTT.

The chain recombines TRBV4-2 with TRBJ2-5, with 13 bases that match TRBD2. The CDR3 consists of 17 residues. V was clipped by 3 bases and J by 5 bases; unmatched bases: 9. Looked up from germline, CDR1 is LGHNA and CDR2 is YNFKEQ. The CDR3 region has the DNA TGTGCCAGCAGCCAGGAAACTAGCGGGGGGGCATTTGAGACCCAGTACTTC. This encodes CASSQETSGGAFETQYF.

This clonotype came up a few times. This CDR3 is CASSQDASSPNIQYF. The CDR3 DNA sequence: TGCGCCAGCAGCCAAGACGCTAGCAGCCCAAACATTCAGTACTTC. The J gene is TRBJ2-4, the V gene TRBV4-1; maybe TRBD2 (5 bases). With 0 bases removed from V and 6 bases from J, the gap between germline ends came to 12 bases. The CDR3 runs to 15 residues. The germline CDR1 and CDR2 sequences are MGHRA and YSYEKL.

This clonotype turned up a few times. V usage is TRBV3-1 and J usage is TRBJ2-7; D not certain. Trimming took off 2 bases at V and 2 bases at J, with 10 bases between the two ends. Germline assignment: CDR1 LGHDT and CDR2 YNNKEL (reference sequence). CDR3 size: 14 residues. This CDR3 reads CASSQPGPTYEQYF. The CDR3, as DNA: TGTGCCAGCAGCCAACCGGGTCCAACCTACGAGCAGTACTTC.

This clonotype was detected many times. This rearrangement joins TRBV7-2 to TRBJ1-5; no reliable D call. The CDR3 is 13 residues long. V lost 2 bases and J 2 bases, leaving 4 bases between the germline ends. In germline, CDR1 is SGHTA, CDR2 FQGNSA. The CDR3 DNA reads as TGTGCCAGCAGCTTACGAGGCAATCAGCCCCAGCATTTT. It encodes CASSLRGNQPQHF.

This clonotype was counted a few times. The gene calls are TRBV7-9 and TRBJ1-2, with D hard to call. Trimming pared 1 base from V and 3 bases from J, leaving 6 bases between. The CDR3 totals 13 residues. Germline CDR1 SEHNR, CDR2 FQNEAQ (reference sequence). For the CDR3, the DNA is TGTGCCAGCAGCTTAGACGGTGACTATGGCTACACCTTC. It specifies CASSLDGDYGYTF.

The chain employs TRBV19 and TRBJ1-2; D uncertain. V lost 5 bases and J lost 3, with 13 bases in between. There are 14 residues in the CDR3. Germline V gene sequence: CDR1 LNHDA, CDR2 SQIVND (reference sequence). CDR3 region: CASSPGPRDYGYTF. The CDR3 DNA follows: TGTGCCAGTAGTCCTGGGCCTCGGGACTATGGCTACACCTTC.

The count of this clonotype is one. The rearrangement uses TRBV27 and TRBJ2-3; 9 bases map to TRBD2. CDR3 size: 15 residues. The germline V gene encodes CDR1 MNHEY and CDR2 SMNVEV (reference sequence). V trimming: 6 bases; J trimming: 5 bases; junction bases outside the gene matches: 9. The CDR3 sequence is CASRYAGGPVDTQYF. In DNA, the CDR3 is TGTGCCAGCAGATACGCGGGGGGGCCTGTAGATACGCAGTATTTT.

This clonotype occurred a few times. The chain combines TRBV5-1 with TRBJ1-1; D gene uncertain. CDR3 length: 12 residues. The germline CDR1 and CDR2 sequences are SGHRS and YFSETQ. The ends were cut back, 3 bases at V and 5 bases at J, with 8 bases in the middle. The CDR3 DNA reads as TGCGCCAGCAGCTCCGCGGGGACTGAAGCTTTCTTT. Encoded protein: CASSSAGTEAFF.

This clonotype was detected only once. The chain links TRBV5-1 to TRBJ1-5; tentatively, D is TRBD1 (5 bases). CDR1 and CDR2 from the germline V gene are SGHRS and YFSETQ. The CDR3 runs to 14 residues. Trimming shortened V by 4 bases and J by 7 bases, and 15 bases separated the two germline ends. This CDR3 reads CASSPGGEEQPQHF. CDR3 DNA: TGCGCCAGCAGCCCCGGGGGGGAGGAACAGCCCCAGCATTTT.

This clonotype was found many times. The chain joins TRBV5-1 to TRBJ2-7, with 10 bases identical to TRBD1. From germline, CDR1 is SGHRS and CDR2 YFSETQ. The CDR3 has 14 amino acids. V lost 4 bases to trimming and J lost 4 bases; unmatched junction nucleotides: 5. CDR3 in amino acids: CASSLGTGVYEQYF. The CDR3 DNA sequence: TGCGCCAGCAGCCTAGGGACAGGGGTGTACGAGCAGTACTTC.

This chain joins TRBV4-1 and TRBJ2-2; D call uncertain. Germline V gives CDR1 MGHRA, CDR2 YSYEKL. V gave up 0 bases and J gave up 0 bases, with 8 bases separating them. The CDR3 totals 16 residues. CDR3 loop: CASSQEGRTNTGELFF. As DNA, the CDR3 is TGCGCCAGCAGCCAAGAAGGCAGAACGAACACCGGGGAGCTGTTTTTT.

This clonotype was seen only a few times. This chain links TRBV9 with TRBJ2-1, with 7 bases that match TRBD2. CDR3 length: 14 amino acids. Germline V lookup: CDR1 SGDLS, CDR2 YYNGEE. V dropped 3 bases and J dropped 8; count of bases not matched to a gene: 8. The CDR3 nucleotides read TGTGCCAGCAGCGCCATCGGGGGGAGCGATGAGCAGTTCTTC. Protein: CASSAIGGSDEQFF.

The chain recombines TRBV25-1 with TRBJ2-1; TRBD2 aligns across 13 bases. Germline CDR1 and CDR2: MGHDK and SYGVNS. This CDR3 contains 19 residues. V dropped 3 bases and J dropped 4; count of bases not matched to a gene: 12. In nucleotides, the CDR3 is TGTGCCAGCAGTGACTCCATCCCGGGACTAGCGGGAAGGTACAATGAGCAGTTCTTC. Its protein is CASSDSIPGLAGRYNEQFF. Full variable domain (outside the CDR3, taken from reference TRBV25-1 and TRBJ2-1): EADIYQTPRYLVIGTGKKITLECSQTMGHDKMYWYQQDPGMELHLIHYSYGVNSTEKGDLSSESTVSRIRTEHFPLTLESARPSHTSQYLCASSDSIPGLAGRYNEQFFGPGTRLTVL.

J is TRBJ1-2 and V is TRBV5-8; 9 bases map to TRBD1. The CDR3 extends over 15 amino acids. CDR1 and CDR2 from the germline V gene are SGHTS and YDEGEE. Trimming removed 4 bases from V and 4 bases from J; junction bases left unmatched: 8. Here the CDR3 reads CASSPGQGNGYGYTF. CDR3 in DNA: TGTGCCAGCAGCCCCGGACAGGGGAACGGCTATGGCTACACCTTC. Complete variable domain (other parts from reference TRBV5-8 and TRBJ1-2): EAGVTQSPTHLIKTRGQQATLRCSPISGHTSVYWYQQALGLGLQFLLWYDEGEERNRGNFPPRFSGRQFPNYSSELNVNALELEDSALYLCASSPGQGNGYGYTFGSGTRLTVV.

This rearrangement joins TRBV28 to TRBJ2-5; maybe TRBD1 (6 bases). V lost 6 bases, J lost 8 bases, and 25 bases lay in between. The CDR3 loop spans 16 amino acids. CDR1 MDHEN and CDR2 SYDVKM come from the germline V gene. DNA for the CDR3: TGTGCCAGCAGCCCCCGGGGAACAGGGCTCCAGGGTACCCAGTACTTC. It codes for CASSPRGTGLQGTQYF.

The chain has TRBV10-3 and TRBJ2-3, with 8 bases identical to TRBD2. V shed 7 bases and J 4 bases; nucleotides not matched to a gene: 7. The CDR3 totals 14 residues. CDR1 ENHRY and CDR2 SYGVKD come from the germline V gene. In DNA form, the CDR3 reads TGTGCCATCAACCCCAGCGGGAGCGCAGATACGCAGTATTTT. Its protein is CAINPSGSADTQYF.

This clonotype has just a few counts. The chain has TRBV5-1 and TRBJ1-4; D remains unclear. With 0 bases removed from V and 5 bases from J, the gap between germline ends came to 8 bases. The CDR3 is 14 residues long. Per germline, CDR1 SGHRS and CDR2 YFSETQ. The CDR3 is CASSLGTDNEKLFF. The CDR3 DNA reads TGCGCCAGCAGCTTGGGGACCGACAATGAAAAACTGTTTTTT. Supplemented by reference TRBV5-1 and TRBJ1-4, the full variable domain reads KAGVTQTPRYLIKTRGQQVTLSCSPISGHRSVSWYQQTPGQGLQFLFEYFSETQRNKGNFPGRFSGRQFSNSRSEMNVSTLELGDSALYLCASSLGTDNEKLFFGSGTQLSVL.

This clonotype has more than one count but fewer than ten. V is TRBV9 and J is TRBJ2-5; 9 positions agree with TRBD2. The CDR3 loop spans 15 amino acids. V shed 4 bases, J shed 5 bases, and the junction held 9 bases outside the gene matches. Per germline, CDR1 SGDLS and CDR2 YYNGEE. The CDR3 loop reads CASSSRGTSRETQYF. For the CDR3, the DNA is TGTGCCAGCAGCTCCCGAGGGACTAGCCGGGAGACCCAGTACTTC.

The chain has TRBV7-9 and TRBJ1-2; the D is unclear. V lost 2 bases and J 3 bases, leaving 13 bases between the germline ends. Germline V CDR1 and CDR2: SEHNR, FQNEAQ (reference sequence). The CDR3 totals 15 residues. The CDR3 loop is CASSLRGRPDYGYTF. CDR3 bases: TGTGCCAGCAGCTTAAGAGGCAGGCCCGACTATGGCTACACCTTC.

A few counts support this clonotype. The CDR3 reads CASSGTAGPSDAGELFF. CDR3 nucleotides: TGTGCCAGCAGCGGGACAGCGGGGCCGAGTGACGCCGGGGAGCTGTTTTTT. The rearrangement uses TRBV7-6 and TRBJ2-2; D possibly matches TRBD1 or TRBD2 (7 bases each). Trimming cost V 5 bases and J 6 bases, with 22 bases left between them. CDR3 size: 17 residues. CDR1 and CDR2 (germline): SGHVS, FNYEAQ.

The chain recombines TRBV9 with TRBJ2-1, with unresolved D. The V and J ends lost 0 bases and 3 bases respectively, with 4 bases between them. CDR3 length equals 13 residues. Germline-derived CDR1 and CDR2 are SGDLS and YYNGEE. The CDR3 DNA reads as TGTGCCAGCAGCGTAGAGGACTACAATGAGCAGTTCTTC. It encodes CASSVEDYNEQFF.

The rearrangement joins TRBV6-5 to TRBJ2-7, with 10 bases that match TRBD2. V trimming: 7 bases; J trimming: 1 base; junction bases outside the gene matches: 7. This CDR3 spans 15 amino acids. CDR1 MNHEY and CDR2 SVGAGI come from the germline V gene. The CDR3 region has the DNA TGTGCCAGCACCCCCGGGACTAGCGCTTCCTACGAGCAGTACTTC. Protein product: CASTPGTSASYEQYF.

The chain is built from TRBV29-1 and TRBJ2-7; 8 bases are shared with TRBD2. The CDR3 has 13 amino acids. Germline V gene data show CDR1 as SQVTM and CDR2 as ANQGSEA. The J segment lost 1 base and the V segment lost 6 bases, leaving 5 bases of the junction unmatched. The DNA for the CDR3 is TGCAGCGTACGACTAGCGCGATCCTACGAGCAGTACTTC. It yields the protein CSVRLARSYEQYF.